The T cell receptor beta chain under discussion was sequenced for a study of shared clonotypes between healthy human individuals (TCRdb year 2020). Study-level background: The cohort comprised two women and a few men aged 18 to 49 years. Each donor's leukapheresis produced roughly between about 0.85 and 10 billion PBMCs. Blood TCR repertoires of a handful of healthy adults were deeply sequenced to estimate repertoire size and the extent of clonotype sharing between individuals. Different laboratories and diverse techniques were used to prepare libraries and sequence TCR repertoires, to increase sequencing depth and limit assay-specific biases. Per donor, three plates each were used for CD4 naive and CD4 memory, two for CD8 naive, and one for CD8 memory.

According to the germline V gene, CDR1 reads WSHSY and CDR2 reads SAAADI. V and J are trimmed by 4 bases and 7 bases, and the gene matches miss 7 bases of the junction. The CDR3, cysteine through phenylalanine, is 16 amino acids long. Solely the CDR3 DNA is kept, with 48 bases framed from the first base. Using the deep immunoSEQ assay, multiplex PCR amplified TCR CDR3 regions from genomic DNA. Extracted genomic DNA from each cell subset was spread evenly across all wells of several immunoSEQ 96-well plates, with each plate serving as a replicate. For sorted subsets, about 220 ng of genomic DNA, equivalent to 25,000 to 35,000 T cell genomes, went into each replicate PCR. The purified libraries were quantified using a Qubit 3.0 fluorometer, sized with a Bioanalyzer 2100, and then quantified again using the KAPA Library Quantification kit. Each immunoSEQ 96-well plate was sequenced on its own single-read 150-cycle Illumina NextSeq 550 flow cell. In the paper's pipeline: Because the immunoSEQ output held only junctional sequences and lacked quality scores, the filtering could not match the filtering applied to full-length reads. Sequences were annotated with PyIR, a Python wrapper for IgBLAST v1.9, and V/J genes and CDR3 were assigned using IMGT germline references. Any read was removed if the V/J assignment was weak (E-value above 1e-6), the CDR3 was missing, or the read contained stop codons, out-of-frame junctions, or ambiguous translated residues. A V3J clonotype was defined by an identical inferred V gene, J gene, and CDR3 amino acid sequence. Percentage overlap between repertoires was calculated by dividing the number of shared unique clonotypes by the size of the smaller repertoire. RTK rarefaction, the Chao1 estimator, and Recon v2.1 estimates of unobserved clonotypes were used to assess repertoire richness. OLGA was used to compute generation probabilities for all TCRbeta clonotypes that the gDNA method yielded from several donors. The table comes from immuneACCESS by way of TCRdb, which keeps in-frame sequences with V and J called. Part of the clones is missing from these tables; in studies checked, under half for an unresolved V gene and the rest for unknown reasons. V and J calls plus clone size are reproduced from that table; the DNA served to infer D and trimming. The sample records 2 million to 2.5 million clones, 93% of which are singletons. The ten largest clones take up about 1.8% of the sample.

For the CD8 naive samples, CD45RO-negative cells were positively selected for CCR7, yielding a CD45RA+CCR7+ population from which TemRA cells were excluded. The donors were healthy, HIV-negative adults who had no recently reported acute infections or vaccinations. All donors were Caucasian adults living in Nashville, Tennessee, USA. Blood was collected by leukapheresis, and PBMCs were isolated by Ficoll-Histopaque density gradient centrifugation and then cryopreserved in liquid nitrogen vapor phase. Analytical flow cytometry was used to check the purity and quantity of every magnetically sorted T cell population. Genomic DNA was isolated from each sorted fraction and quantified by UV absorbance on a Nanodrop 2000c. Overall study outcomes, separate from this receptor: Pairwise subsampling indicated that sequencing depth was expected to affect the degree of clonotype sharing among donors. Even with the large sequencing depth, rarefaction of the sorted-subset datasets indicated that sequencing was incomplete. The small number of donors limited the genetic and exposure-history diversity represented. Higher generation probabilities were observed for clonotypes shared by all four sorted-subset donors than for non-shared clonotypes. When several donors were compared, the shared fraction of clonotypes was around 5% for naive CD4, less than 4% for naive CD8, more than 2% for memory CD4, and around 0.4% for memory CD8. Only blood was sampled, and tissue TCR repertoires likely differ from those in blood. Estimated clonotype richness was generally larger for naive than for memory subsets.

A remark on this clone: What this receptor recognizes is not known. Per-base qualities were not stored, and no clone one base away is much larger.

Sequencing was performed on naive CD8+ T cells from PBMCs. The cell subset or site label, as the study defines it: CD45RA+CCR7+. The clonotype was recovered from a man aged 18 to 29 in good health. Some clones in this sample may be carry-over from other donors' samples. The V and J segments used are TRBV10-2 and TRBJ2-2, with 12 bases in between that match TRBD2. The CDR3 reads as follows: CASSVMTSGSDGELFF. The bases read TGCGCCAGCAGTGTCATGACTAGCGGGAGTGACGGGGAGCTGTTTTTT.